These T cell receptor beta chains were read from a single sample in a study of shared T cell receptors in the human thymus. Sequenced by immunoSEQ multiplex PCR; TCRdb stores in-frame clones only, minus some. In the table there are about 380,000 clones, 95% of which are singletons. The source material was thymocytes. All receptors come from a human donor. Each CDR3 is given with its conserved first and last residue. D genes are given only for firm matches. Size tells how often a clone was seen (once, few, many) or the class of an expanded clone, and some rows leave it out.

j_call d_call v_call clone_size cdr3_aa cdr3_nt
TRBJ1-5 NA TRBV28 NA CASSPQAGGYSNQPQHF TGTGCCAGCAGTCCTCAGGCGGGAGGGTATAGCAATCAGCCCCAGCATTTT
TRBJ1-1 NA TRBV18 NA CASSPTAPNTEAFF TGTGCCAGCTCACCCACAGCACCGAACACTGAAGCTTTCTTT
TRBJ1-1 TRBD1 TRBV6-5 once CASSLQGSNTEAFF TGTGCCAGCAGTCTACAGGGGTCGAACACTGAAGCTTTCTTT
TRBJ2-7 TRBD1 TRBV7-4 once CVSSLSGTASYEQYF TGTGTCAGCAGCTTATCCGGGACAGCGTCCTACGAGCAGTACTTC
TRBJ2-2 NA TRBV28 NA CASSLGQTGELFF TGTGCCAGCAGTTTGGGACAAACCGGGGAGCTGTTTTTT
TRBJ2-1 NA TRBV6-1 once CASILGSHNEQFF TGTGCCAGCATTCTAGGCTCACACAATGAGCAGTTCTTC
TRBJ2-2 TRBD2 TRBV28 NA CASTFSGRAVSGELFF TGTGCCAGCACCTTCAGCGGGAGGGCCGTAAGCGGGGAGCTGTTTTTT
TRBJ2-3 TRBD2 TRBV5-1 NA CASSLETPLAGGPDTQYF TGCGCCAGCAGCTTGGAAACTCCCCTAGCGGGAGGACCAGATACGCAGTATTTT
TRBJ1-5 NA TRBV28 NA CASSSRRTAQRAQHF TGTGCCAGCAGTTCCCGGCGGACAGCCCAAAGGGCCCAGCATTTT
TRBJ1-2 TRBD1 TRBV5-6 NA CASSLGQGDKINYGYTF TGTGCCAGCAGCCTAGGACAGGGAGACAAAATTAACTATGGCTACACCTTC
TRBJ2-7 NA TRBV5-1 NA CASSLEKRGIYEQYF TGCGCCAGCAGCTTGGAAAAGAGGGGGATTTACGAGCAGTACTTC
TRBJ1-5 NA TRBV28 NA CASDSGGRLWQPQHF TGTGCCAGCGATTCAGGAGGGCGTCTTTGGCAGCCCCAGCATTTT
TRBJ2-1 NA TRBV4-2 NA CASSPEDRITYNEQFF TGTGCCAGCAGCCCGGAAGACAGGATAACCTACAATGAGCAGTTCTTC
TRBJ2-5 TRBD1 TRBV2 NA CASRGDREIVETQYF TGTGCCAGCAGGGGGGACAGGGAGATAGTGGAGACCCAGTACTTC
TRBJ2-7 TRBD1 TRBV7-2 NA CASSDRRDRVVYEQYF TGTGCCAGCAGCGACCGCCGGGACAGGGTTGTCTACGAGCAGTACTTC
TRBJ2-1 TRBD2 TRBV7-3 NA CASRLLAGGSEQFF TGTGCCAGCAGACTACTAGCGGGAGGGAGTGAGCAGTTCTTC
TRBJ2-5 TRBD1 TRBV28 NA CASSLSGQGVETQYF TGTGCCAGCAGTTTATCCGGACAGGGGGTAGAGACCCAGTACTTC
TRBJ2-5 TRBD2 TRBV11-2 NA CASSFSGIKETQYF TGTGCCAGCAGTTTTAGCGGGATTAAAGAGACCCAGTACTTC
TRBJ2-7 NA TRBV11-2 once CASSFSGASYEQYF TGTGCCAGCAGCTTCAGCGGAGCCTCCTACGAGCAGTACTTC
TRBJ1-1 NA TRBV25-1 NA CASSPGIKNTEAFF TGTGCCAGCAGCCCAGGGATAAAAAACACTGAAGCTTTCTTT
TRBJ1-5 NA TRBV11-2 NA CASSLVSGGNQPQHF TGTGCCAGCAGCTTAGTATCTGGGGGCAATCAGCCCCAGCATTTT
TRBJ2-3 NA TRBV28 few CAKQRDTQYF TGTGCCAAGCAGCGAGATACGCAGTATTTT
TRBJ2-7 NA TRBV10-3 NA CAISDGHLQGMVYEQYF TGTGCCATCAGTGATGGTCATCTACAGGGTATGGTCTACGAGCAGTACTTC
TRBJ1-2 NA TRBV6-5 NA CASSYSRAVILGYTF TGTGCCAGCAGTTACTCGAGAGCGGTAATCCTGGGCTACACCTTC
TRBJ2-7 NA TRBV6-1 NA CASSERVGGYEQYF TGTGCCAGCAGTGAAAGGGTGGGGGGCTACGAGCAGTACTTC
TRBJ2-1 NA TRBV7-2 few CASSLRARPLTYNEQFF TGTGCCAGCAGCTTAAGGGCCCGGCCGCTAACTTACAATGAGCAGTTCTTC
TRBJ2-2 NA TRBV6-6 once CASSYSFPRNTGELFF TGTGCCAGCAGTTACTCTTTCCCGCGGAACACCGGGGAGCTGTTTTTT
TRBJ2-1 NA TRBV7-3 NA CASSNRRHNEQFF TGTGCCAGCAGCAACAGACGGCACAATGAGCAGTTCTTC
TRBJ2-7 TRBD1 TRBV15 NA CATSRDGQGRPYEQYF TGTGCCACCAGCAGAGACGGACAGGGAAGGCCCTACGAGCAGTACTTC
TRBJ1-1 NA TRBV5-4 NA CASSSTPAGDEAFF TGTGCCAGCAGCTCGACCCCGGCGGGGGATGAAGCTTTCTTT
TRBJ1-2 NA TRBV11-3 NA CASSFAPGQGTDYGYTF TGTGCCAGCAGCTTCGCACCGGGACAAGGCACGGATTATGGCTACACCTTC
TRBJ2-7 NA TRBV28 NA CASSSPWVGGEQYF TGTGCCAGCAGTTCCCCCTGGGTGGGCGGCGAGCAGTACTTC
TRBJ2-7 NA TRBV6-4 NA CASSVGGIPPCEQYF TGTGCCAGCAGTGTCGGCGGGATCCCCCCCTGCGAGCAGTACTTC
TRBJ2-4 NA TRBV19 NA CASSPRDLPTLTDIQYF TGTGCCAGTAGTCCCAGAGACCTACCGACGCTTACGGACATTCAGTACTTC
TRBJ2-1 NA TRBV30 NA CAWNPSVGGNEQFF TGTGCCTGGAACCCTAGCGTCGGGGGCAATGAGCAGTTCTTC
TRBJ2-5 TRBD1 TRBV25-1 few CASSDLKTGGYQETQYF TGTGCCAGCAGTGACCTTAAGACAGGGGGTTACCAAGAGACCCAGTACTTC
TRBJ1-2 NA TRBV11-2 NA CASSPGPGRDTF TGTGCCAGCAGCCCAGGGCCCGGGCGTGACACCTTC
TRBJ2-4 NA TRBV9 NA CASSGGRLAGRRENIQYF TGTGCCAGCAGCGGGGGGAGATTAGCAGGGAGAAGGGAAAACATTCAGTACTTC
TRBJ2-6 NA TRBV19 NA CASSIKAPLVLTF TGTGCCAGTAGTATAAAGGCCCCACTTGTCCTGACTTTC
TRBJ2-3 TRBD2 TRBV25-1 NA CASSGSGMIDTQYF TGTGCCAGCAGTGGTAGCGGGATGATAGATACGCAGTATTTT
TRBJ2-3 NA TRBV28 NA CASIRTGQGKTDTQYF TGTGCCAGCATCAGGACGGGGCAGGGTAAAACAGATACGCAGTATTTT
TRBJ2-1 TRBD2 TRBV7-2 once CASSLVPGGPDNEQFF TGTGCCAGCAGCTTAGTACCGGGAGGGCCGGATAATGAGCAGTTCTTC